The source of this T cell receptor (beta chain) is a study of blood T cells in healthy people across ages. PCR was performed a second time for roughly 7 to 11 cycles using a sample-barcoded 5' primer and a J-beta primer mix. Per-sample output comprised a minimum of 3 million paired-end reads containing CDR3. TCRdb reprocessed the 5' RACE reads with MiXCR, giving one entry per CDR3 protein. The data hold about 840,000 distinct CDR3 sequences, with roughly 29% observed a single time. In this sample, this clonotype turned up many times. V was shortened by 4 bases and J by 3 bases, with 14 bases between the two germline ends. The germline V gene has CDR1 SQVTM and CDR2 ANQGSEA. The CDR3 spans 14 residues. A further study also used this sample, focusing on T cells of mothers and their children. As that report states: Sample barcodes plus 2-4 random nucleotides came from the M1S primer. Related mother and child pairs showed slightly greater overlap (not significant) than unrelated pairs did.

The source material was blood. This TCR was sampled from a woman in her thirties or forties in good health. The V call is TRBV29-1, the J call TRBJ2-3, with D maybe TRBD2 (7 bases). This CDR3 reads CSVGPRGPTDTQYF. For the CDR3, the DNA is TGCAGCGTTGGGCCGCGGGGGCCAACAGATACGCAGTATTTT.